The 27 T cell receptor beta chains below were found in one sample sequenced in a study of T cells in Graves' hyperthyroidism and ophthalmopathy. Template material for amplifying TCR beta CDR3 regions consisted of RNA transcripts. An initial round of RT-PCR targeting the TCR CDR3 relied on the HTBI primer set. TCRdb ran MiXCR on the multiplex PCR reads and lists one entry per CDR3 protein. The sample has just over 550,000 distinct CDR3 sequences; more than 45% are singletons. The sample was peripheral blood or thyroid tissue (not recorded which). These receptors originate from a woman between 18 and 29 years old with Graves' hyperthyroidism.

There are many counts of this clonotype. The chain has TRBV7-9 and TRBJ1-4, with 7 bases that match TRBD1. Germline V gene data show CDR1 as SEHNR and CDR2 as FQNEAQ (reference sequence). With 5 bases clipped from V and 7 bases from J, the junction kept 13 bases outside the gene matches. CDR3 size: 16 residues. The CDR3 sequence: CASSPNDGTELEKLFF. In DNA, the CDR3 is TGTGCCAGCAGCCCTAACGACGGGACAGAACTTGAAAAACTGTTTTTT. The full variable domain, its missing parts supplied by reference TRBV7-9 and TRBJ1-4, is DTGVSQNPRHKITKRGQNVTFRCDPISEHNRLYWYRQTLGQGPEFLTYFQNEAQLEKSRLLSDRFSAERPKGSFSTLEIQRTEQGDSAMYLCASSPNDGTELEKLFFGSGTQLSVL.

The rearrangement uses TRBV6-5 and TRBJ1-1; D might be TRBD1 (5 bases). The germline V gene has CDR1 MNHEY and CDR2 SVGAGI. Trimming took off 6 bases at V and 6 bases at J, with 17 bases between the two ends. The CDR3 totals 14 residues. The CDR3 loop reads CASREGRGLAEAFF. In DNA, the CDR3 is TGTGCCAGCAGAGAGGGACGAGGGTTGGCTGAAGCTTTCTTT.

Of note for this clonotype: Mismatch with germline at one junction end may stem from a read error. The rearrangement joins TRBV20-1 to TRBJ2-7; D ambiguous. The CDR3 has 14 amino acids. The germline V gene has CDR1 DFQATT and CDR2 SNEGSKA (reference sequence). CDR3 loop: CSDRGPGRIYEQYF. CDR3 coding DNA: TGCAGTGATAGAGGACCCGGTCGGATTTACGAGCAGTACTTC.

Comment on this clonotype: No conserved phenylalanine or tryptophan ends this CDR3, so it is likely a read error. It is unclear where the CDR3 begins or ends on the DNA, so no DNA is shown, and the CDR3 is as TCRdb lists it. V is TRBV20-1 and J is TRBJ2-5; TRBD1, the table's D call, was not compared with the DNA. With termini counted, the CDR3 has 8 amino acids. In germline, CDR1 is DFQATT, CDR2 SNEGSKA (reference sequence). The CDR3 sequence is CSAWDRDV.

Remarks on this clonotype: The junction shows a germline mismatch at one end, possibly a read error. V and J are TRBV7-9 and TRBJ2-2; no reliable D call. Germline CDR1 reads SEHNR; CDR2 reads FQNEAQ (reference sequence). The CDR3 runs 14 residues. The CDR3 sequence: CASSPALTTRELFF. CDR3 bases: TGCGCCAGCAGCCCAGCCTTGACCACCAGGGAGCTGTTTTTT.

The chain employs TRBV7-9 and TRBJ1-4, with D unresolved. The CDR3 has 16 residues. Trimming left V 5 bases short and J 7 bases short, with 20 bases between. Germline assignment: CDR1 SEHNR and CDR2 FQNEAQ (reference sequence). CDR3 coding DNA: TGTGCCAGCAGCCAAGGGAGGGCGGCCAGGCGTGAAAAACTGTTTTTT. The encoded protein is CASSQGRAARREKLFF. Supplemented by reference TRBV7-9 and TRBJ1-4, the full variable domain reads DTGVSQNPRHKITKRGQNVTFRCDPISEHNRLYWYRQTLGQGPEFLTYFQNEAQLEKSRLLSDRFSAERPKGSFSTLEIQRTEQGDSAMYLCASSQGRAARREKLFFGSGTQLSVL.

The rearrangement links TRBV15 to TRBJ2-5; 10 nucleotides match TRBD2. The CDR3 is made up of 14 amino acids. The germline V gene encodes CDR1 LNHNV and CDR2 YYDKDF (reference sequence). V dropped 2 bases and J dropped 5; count of bases not matched to a gene: 2. The CDR3 coding sequence is TGTGCCACCAGCAGACAACTAGCGGGGGAGACCCAGTACTTC. Amino acids: CATSRQLAGETQYF.

The chain combines TRBV20-1 with TRBJ1-5; 7 nucleotides align to TRBD1. J lost 8 bases, V lost 5 bases, and 12 bases had no gene match. CDR1 is DFQATT and CDR2 is SNEGSKA in the germline V gene (reference sequence). The CDR3 contains 14 residues. CDR3 in DNA: TGCAGTGCTCAGAGGGACAGTTCAATCAAGCCCCAGCATTTT. Its translation is CSAQRDSSIKPQHF.

This clonotype was counted many times. The CDR3 spells CASSPGQGSTEAFF. CDR3 DNA: TGTGCCAGCAGTCCCGGACAGGGAAGCACTGAAGCTTTCTTT. The V and J genes are TRBV12-3 or TRBV12-4 and TRBJ1-1; 8 bases are a match to TRBD1. V lost 5 bases, J lost 4 bases, and 6 bases stayed unmatched. This CDR3 region has 14 residues.

The chain links TRBV7-9 to TRBJ1-4, with TRBD1 matching 9 bases. J lost 8 bases, V lost 5 bases, and 3 bases had no gene match. This CDR3 has 13 residues. Germline assignment: CDR1 SEHNR and CDR2 FQNEAQ (reference sequence). The CDR3 loop reads CASSVGQGEKLFF. CDR3 nucleotides: TGTGCCAGCAGCGTCGGACAGGGGGAAAAACTGTTTTTT.

This clonotype was found a few times. The chain recombines TRBV20-1 with TRBJ2-5; D tentatively reads TRBD1 or TRBD2 (5 bases each). Trimming stripped 4 bases from V and 3 bases from J, with 12 bases between. Germline V gives CDR1 DFQATT, CDR2 SNEGSKA (reference sequence). The CDR3 has 13 amino acids. As DNA, the CDR3 is TGCAGTGCTAATGGGGGAGCGGAAGAGACCCAGTACTTC. Residues: CSANGGAEETQYF.

V usage is TRBV12-5 and J usage is TRBJ2-5, with D tentatively TRBD2 (6 bases). Looked up from germline, CDR1 is LGHNT and CDR2 is FRNRAP. Between the trimmed V and J ends, which lost 7 bases and 1 base, there was a span of 13 bases. The CDR3 has 14 amino acids. The CDR3 here is CASALGGTQETQYF. DNA for the CDR3: TGTGCTAGTGCTTTAGGAGGGACCCAAGAGACCCAGTACTTC.

The CDR3 DNA reads TGTGCCAGCATTCGGACAGGATTGATGGGTGGCTACACCTTC. It yields the protein CASIRTGLMGGYTF. V usage is TRBV10-3 and J usage is TRBJ1-2; TRBD1 matches 7 bases. The junction had 15 bases not matched to a gene; V was cut back by 10 bases and J by 7 bases. Germline CDR1 reads ENHRY; CDR2 reads SYGVKD. CDR3 length: 14 amino acids.

Note on this clonotype: A much larger clone differs by one base, so this may be a read error. The chain has TRBV10-3 and TRBJ1-1, with 8 bases identical to TRBD1. The CDR3 sequence is 17 residues long. Germline loops: CDR1 ENHRY, CDR2 SYGVKD. The junction had 14 bases not matched to a gene; V was cut back by 7 bases and J by 1 base. The CDR3 nucleotides read TGTGCCATCACCCCGGGGATAAGACAGGGGCGGAACACTGAAGCTTTCTTT. Translation: CAITPGIRQGRNTEAFF.

The gene calls are TRBV29-1 and TRBJ1-2; D not certain. There are 13 residues in the CDR3. V gave up 8 bases and J gave up 3 bases, with 16 bases separating them. Germline V gene lookup returns CDR1 SQVTM and CDR2 ANQGSEA. The CDR3 coding sequence is TGCAGCTTGAACGGTCCTTCAGACTATGGCTACACCTTC. This translates into CSLNGPSDYGYTF.

This chain uses TRBV7-2 with TRBJ2-3; D unclear. V lost 5 bases to trimming and J lost 6 bases, with 12 bases between them. CDR1 and CDR2 from the germline V gene are SGHTA and FQGNSA. This CDR3 has 13 amino acids. CDR3: CASSQDPRDTQYF. The CDR3 DNA is TGTGCCAGCAGCCAAGATCCCCGTGATACGCAGTATTTT.

The gene calls are TRBV7-8 and TRBJ2-6; perhaps D is TRBD1 or TRBD2 (5 bases each). This CDR3 is built from 16 residues. Per germline, CDR1 SGHVS and CDR2 FQNEAQ. Trimming cost V 6 bases and J 4 bases, with 16 bases left between them. CDR3 in amino acids: CASSLSGTRGANVLTF. The DNA of the CDR3 is TGTGCCAGCAGTCTCTCAGGGACGAGGGGGGCCAACGTCCTGACTTTC.

V is TRBV20-1 and J is TRBJ1-1; D not resolved. The CDR3 contains 15 residues. Trimming stripped 0 bases from V and 4 bases from J, with 15 bases between. Germline lookup yields CDR1 DFQATT and CDR2 SNEGSKA (reference sequence). This CDR3 reads CSARDSGQVGTEAFF. Written as DNA, the CDR3 is TGCAGTGCTAGAGATTCTGGTCAGGTGGGCACTGAAGCTTTCTTT.

The CDR3 reads CATSEVVGLGTDTQYF. The CDR3 DNA is TGTGCCACCAGCGAGGTTGTGGGGCTTGGCACAGATACGCAGTATTTT. This chain links TRBV15 with TRBJ2-3, with D tentatively TRBD1 (5 bases). CDR1 LNHNV and CDR2 YYDKDF come from the germline V gene (reference sequence). The CDR3 has 16 amino acids. The V and J ends lost 5 bases and 1 base respectively, with 16 bases between them. Full variable domain (missing parts from reference TRBV15 and TRBJ2-3): DAMVIQNPRYQVTQFGKPVTLSCSQTLNHNVMYWYQQKSSQAPKLLFHYYDKDFNNEADTPDNFQSRRPNTSFCFLDIRSPGLGDTAMYLCATSEVVGLGTDTQYFGPGTRLTVL.

In this sample, this clonotype turned up a few times. The chain uses TRBV2 and TRBJ1-1; the match to TRBD1 covers 10 bases. Germline V gene sequence: CDR1 SNHLY, CDR2 FYNNEI. V dropped 6 bases and J dropped 4; count of bases not matched to a gene: 5. The CDR3 length is 14 residues. CDR3 in DNA: TGTGCCAGCAGCGACAGGGGGCGGAGCACTGAAGCTTTCTTT. As protein: CASSDRGRSTEAFF.

J is TRBJ1-2 and V is TRBV25-1; D not resolved. The CDR3 sequence is 16 residues long. Germline CDR1 is MGHDK and CDR2 is SYGVNS. The V end lost 4 bases, the J end lost 1 base, and 16 bases lay between the germline ends. The DNA of the CDR3 is TGTGCCAGCAGTGCTAGAGTGTTGTCAGTTAACTATGGCTACACCTTC. This gives the protein CASSARVLSVNYGYTF.

The sample holds one count of this clonotype. This chain uses TRBV9 with TRBJ1-2, with 8 bases that match TRBD1. Germline-derived CDR1 and CDR2 are SGDLS and YYNGEE. This CDR3 contains 14 residues. V lost 0 bases to trimming and J lost 7 bases; unmatched junction nucleotides: 5. The DNA for the CDR3 is TGTGCCAGCAGCGTAGGGACAGGGACTTTTGGCTACACCTTC. It codes for CASSVGTGTFGYTF.

The chain couples TRBV27 to TRBJ1-2, with 7 positions matching TRBD1. The V gene's germline CDR1 is MNHEY and CDR2 SMNVEV (reference sequence). With 5 bases clipped from V and 4 bases from J, the junction kept 13 bases outside the gene matches. CDR3 length: 16 amino acids. The CDR3 loop reads CASSGQGGGAGYGYTF. The CDR3 coding sequence is TGTGCCAGCAGTGGGCAGGGGGGGGGCGCCGGCTATGGCTACACCTTC.

This clonotype was seen many times. The CDR3 loop is CASSTMTNTGELFF. The CDR3 DNA sequence: TGTGCCAGCAGCACAATGACGAACACCGGGGAGCTGTTTTTT. The chain links TRBV7-2 to TRBJ2-2; D remains ambiguous. The germline gives CDR1 SGHTA, CDR2 FQGNSA. CDR3 length: 14 residues. V lost 5 bases to trimming and J lost 0 bases, with 7 bases between them.

This clonotype came up many times. This may be a read error: a much more frequent sequence differs by one nucleotide. The chain links TRBV10-3 to TRBJ1-2; D unclear. Germline CDR1 reads ENHRY; CDR2 reads SYGVKD. The CDR3 spans 13 residues. This CDR3 is CASSENSNYGYTF. The CDR3, as DNA: TGTGCCAGCAGTGAAAACAGCAACTATGGCTACACCTTC.

In its sample, this clonotype was seen a few times. V is TRBV7-8 and J is TRBJ1-5; D call uncertain. The CDR3 loop spans 15 amino acids. Germline-derived CDR1 and CDR2 are SGHVS and FQNEAQ. The V and J ends lost 0 bases and 7 bases respectively, with 13 bases between them. The CDR3 reads CASSLALSFRQPQHF. CDR3 nucleotide sequence: TGTGCCAGCAGCTTAGCGCTCTCATTTAGGCAGCCCCAGCATTTT.

The chain recombines TRBV7-7 with TRBJ1-5, with a weak D call TRBD1 (5 bases). Germline CDR1 is SSHAT and CDR2 is FNYEAQ (reference sequence). The CDR3 extends over 16 amino acids. The CDR3 bases are TGTGTTAGCAGCACCCTGGGGCCTTTCGGCAATCAGCCCCAGCATTTT. This encodes CVSSTLGPFGNQPQHF.